These 13 T cell receptor beta chains share one sample of origin, sequenced in a study of spatial heterogeneity in lung cancer. Study-level results: Mutation counts in tumors were tracked by counts of expanded intratumoral alpha and beta TCRs.

The time point was: sample taken at primary tumor resection. No cognate antigen is known for these TCRs. TCRdb called the 5' RACE reads again in MiXCR, with one record for every CDR3 protein. The table has some 7,000 distinct CDR3 sequences, about 14% seen once; the top ten hold approximately 8.1%. Sequencing used lung tumor tissue, obtained at surgery. The receptors were sampled from a female donor with early-stage non-small cell lung cancer.

In its sample, this clonotype ranks as medium-sized. This beta chain is an unintended read in a library built for alpha chains; its size means little. The J gene is TRBJ2-6, the V gene TRBV13; D unresolved. V was cut by 8 bases and J by 4 bases, with 12 bases left in between. The V gene's germline CDR1 is PRHDT and CDR2 FYEKMQ (reference sequence). There are 14 residues in the CDR3. The CDR3 region has the DNA TGTGCCAGCCGTGCCGCGTCAGGGGCCAACGTCCTGACTTTC. Translation: CASRAASGANVLTF.

This clonotype was counted at least ten times. Because this beta chain is a stray read in a library intended to capture alpha chains, its abundance should not be given much weight. The chain joins TRBV27 to TRBJ1-5, with unresolved D. V lost 2 bases to trimming and J lost 9 bases, with 14 bases between them. This CDR3 is built from 14 residues. The germline CDR1 and CDR2 sequences are MNHEY and SMNVEV (reference sequence). CDR3 DNA sequence: TGTGCCAGCAGTTTAAGGTATGGCCTAGGGCCCCAGCATTTT. Translation gives CASSLRYGLGPQHF.

At least ten counts were recorded for this clonotype. The library was designed around alpha chains, so this beta chain is a stray read whose abundance carries little weight. CDR3: CASSLGTGPYNEQFF. The CDR3 coding sequence is TGTGCCAGCAGCTTAGGGACAGGCCCCTACAATGAGCAGTTCTTC. This chain connects TRBV7-3 to TRBJ2-1; TRBD1 agrees at 8 bases. The CDR3 is made up of 15 amino acids. CDR1 is SGHTA, CDR2 FQGTGA, per germline. After removal of 2 bases from V and 2 bases from J, the junction contained 2 bases not matched to a gene.

This clonotype is medium-sized in the sample. This beta chain turned up in a library designed for alpha chains; as an off-target read, its abundance says little. This chain connects TRBV18 to TRBJ2-5; D tentatively reads TRBD1 or TRBD2 (5 bases each). The V and J ends lost 1 base and 4 bases respectively, with 10 bases between them. The CDR3 spans 14 residues. In germline, CDR1 is KGHSH, CDR2 LQKENI. This CDR3 reads CASSPLPRGETQYF. The CDR3 DNA is TGTGCCAGCTCACCACTTCCGAGGGGAGAGACCCAGTACTTC.

This clonotype was counted many times. A library made for alpha chains picked up this beta chain off target, so its size means little. The chain is built from TRBV7-9 and TRBJ1-1, with 10 bases identical to TRBD1. Germline V CDR1 and CDR2: SEHNR, FQNEAQ (reference sequence). The CDR3 length is 14 residues. J lost 11 bases, V lost 4 bases, and 10 bases had no gene match. The CDR3 here is CASSSRTGGRAAFF. The CDR3, as DNA: TGTGCCAGCAGCTCTCGGACAGGGGGGCGCGCCGCTTTCTTT.

This clonotype showed up many times. This beta chain came through as a stray read in a library set up for alpha chains, and its size says little. The J gene is TRBJ2-1, the V gene TRBV20-1, with D uncertain. V lost 6 bases and J 10 bases, leaving 19 bases between the germline ends. Looked up from germline, CDR1 is DFQATT and CDR2 is SNEGSKA (reference sequence). CDR3 length: 13 amino acids. CDR3 loop: CSASRTLGSEQFF. In nucleotides, the CDR3 is TGCAGTGCCAGCCGTACTCTAGGGTCAGAGCAGTTCTTC.

This clonotype was detected ten times or more. The size of this beta chain means little, since it is a stray read in a library made for alpha chains. V usage is TRBV7-9 and J usage is TRBJ2-5; TRBD2 matches 9 bases. V lost 9 bases to trimming and J lost 6 bases; unmatched junction nucleotides: 5. The CDR3 has 12 amino acids. CDR1 is SEHNR, CDR2 FQNEAQ, per germline (reference sequence). CDR3 nucleotides: TGTGCCAGTACGCGGGAGGGGAAGACCCAGTACTTC. Protein: CASTREGKTQYF. Variable domain in full (rest from reference TRBV7-9 and TRBJ2-5): DTGVSQNPRHKITKRGQNVTFRCDPISEHNRLYWYRQTLGQGPEFLTYFQNEAQLEKSRLLSDRFSAERPKGSFSTLEIQRTEQGDSAMYLCASTREGKTQYFGPGTRLLVL.

This clonotype was seen ten or more times. This beta chain is an off-target read within a library intended for alpha chains, so its frequency means little. The chain is built from TRBV7-2 and TRBJ1-2; D gene unclear. Germline CDR1 SGHTA, CDR2 FQGNSA. Trimming left V 4 bases short and J 4 bases short, with 13 bases between. The CDR3 loop spans 14 amino acids. The CDR3 loop is CASSSQTRGYGYTF. In DNA, the CDR3 is TGTGCCAGCAGCTCCCAAACCCGGGGCTATGGCTACACCTTC.

Turning to this clonotype: Little can be read into the size of this beta chain, an off-target read in a library designed for alpha chains. The chain recombines TRBV28 with TRBJ2-2; the D is unclear. The CDR3 is made up of 14 amino acids. V lost 6 bases, J lost 4 bases, and 12 bases lay in between. Germline CDR1 and CDR2: MDHEN and SYDVKM. Here the CDR3 DNA reads TGTGCCAGCAGCCCCGGCCACCTCACCGGGGAGCTGTTTTTT. Encoded protein: CASSPGHLTGELFF. The entire variable domain, with the rest obtained from reference TRBV28 and TRBJ2-2, is as follows: DVKVTQSSRYLVKRTGEKVFLECVQDMDHENMFWYRQDPGLGLRLIYFSYDVKMKEKGDIPEGYSVSREKKERFSLILESASTNQTSMYLCASSPGHLTGELFFGEGSRLTVL.

By sample fraction, this clonotype is medium-sized (0.01 to 0.1%). This beta chain slipped into a library made for alpha chains as a stray read, so its size is not meaningful. The chain combines TRBV10-1 with TRBJ2-2; 8 nucleotides agree with TRBD2. This CDR3 contains 18 residues. CDR1 and CDR2 (germline): WNHNN, SYGVQD (reference sequence). J gave up 4 bases and V 2 bases, and 12 bases lay outside the gene matches. CDR3 nucleotide sequence: TGCGCCAGCAGTGAGCGGCGGTCTGGACTAGCTTTCACCGGGGAGCTGTTTTTT. The encoded protein is CASSERRSGLAFTGELFF.

This clonotype is medium-sized. This beta chain represents an off-target read in a library built for alpha chains; its size is of limited meaning. The V gene is TRBV20-1, the J gene TRBJ2-5; TRBD2 might be the D (7 bases). The V end was cut by 6 bases, the J end by 1 base, with 15 bases between. Germline V CDR1 and CDR2: DFQATT, SNEGSKA (reference sequence). The CDR3 contains 14 residues. The CDR3, as DNA: TGCAGTGCACGAGGGGGGGGCGGCCAAGAGACCCAGTACTTC. It encodes CSARGGGGQETQYF.

This clonotype was seen at least ten times. This beta chain slipped into a library made for alpha chains as a stray read, so its size is not meaningful. The rearrangement uses TRBV11-2 and TRBJ2-3; D is undetermined. V lost 5 bases to trimming and J lost 3 bases, with 9 bases between them. CDR1 SGHAT and CDR2 FQNNGV come from the germline V gene. The CDR3 spans 13 residues. The CDR3 DNA reads TGTGCCAGCAGCCCTCCGGGTACAGATACGCAGTATTTT. Protein sequence: CASSPPGTDTQYF.

This clonotype was seen ten or more times. This beta chain is an off-target read within a library intended for alpha chains, so its frequency means little. The genes are TRBV5-1 and TRBJ1-3, with unresolved D. The CDR3 contains 15 residues. The V gene's germline CDR1 is SGHRS and CDR2 YFSETQ. V lost 4 bases to trimming and J lost 0 bases, with 11 bases between them. The DNA of the CDR3 is TGCGCCAGCAGCAAACCACAGAGCTCTGGAAACACCATATATTTT. It yields the protein CASSKPQSSGNTIYF.